This is a list of T cell receptor beta chains from one sample in a study of blood T cell repertoires in COVID-19. Only in-frame clones appear in the TCRdb table, and some are missing; sequencing was by immunoSEQ multiplex PCR. The table has about 140,000 clones, about 90% seen once. Sequencing was carried out using peripheral blood. The source is a man aged 55 to 70 with active or convalescent COVID-19. The CDR3 runs from the conserved cysteine through the conserved F or W. The order of the fields is J gene, clone size, D gene, V gene, CDR3 protein, CDR3 DNA. The D gene is left open where the match is weak. Some rows mark clone size as missing; the rest say once, few, many or name a class of expanded clone.

J gene: TRBJ2-1; clone size: NA; D gene: NA; V gene: TRBV7-9; CDR3 protein: CASSYRVSSYNEQFF; CDR3 DNA: TGTGCCAGCAGCTACAGGGTTAGCTCCTACAATGAGCAGTTCTTC
J gene: TRBJ2-7; clone size: NA; D gene: TRBD1; V gene: TRBV7-2; CDR3 protein: CASSLGQGAYEQYF; CDR3 DNA: TGTGCCAGCAGCTTAGGTCAGGGGGCCTACGAGCAGTACTTC
J gene: TRBJ2-7; clone size: NA; D gene: NA; V gene: TRBV11-1; CDR3 protein: CASSRWSYEQYF; CDR3 DNA: TGTGCCAGCAGCCGCTGGAGCTACGAGCAGTACTTC
J gene: TRBJ2-5; clone size: NA; D gene: TRBD1; V gene: TRBV11-2; CDR3 protein: CASSLQGAGSQETQYF; CDR3 DNA: TGTGCCAGCAGCCTCCAGGGGGCTGGCAGCCAAGAGACCCAGTACTTC
J gene: TRBJ2-7; clone size: NA; D gene: NA; V gene: TRBV27; CDR3 protein: CASRPLGGYEQYF; CDR3 DNA: TGTGCCAGCAGACCCCTAGGGGGCTACGAGCAGTACTTC
J gene: TRBJ2-5; clone size: NA; D gene: TRBD2; V gene: TRBV11-2; CDR3 protein: CASSLTTSGQETQYF; CDR3 DNA: TGTGCCAGCAGCTTGACGACTAGCGGACAAGAGACCCAGTACTTC
J gene: TRBJ1-1; clone size: NA; D gene: NA; V gene: TRBV29-1; CDR3 protein: CSVERGYTEAFF; CDR3 DNA: TGCAGCGTTGAAAGGGGATACACTGAAGCTTTCTTT
J gene: TRBJ1-1; clone size: NA; D gene: NA; V gene: TRBV5-1; CDR3 protein: CASSLDHRVNTEAFF; CDR3 DNA: TGCGCCAGCAGCTTGGACCACAGGGTGAACACTGAAGCTTTCTTT
J gene: TRBJ1-1; clone size: NA; D gene: NA; V gene: TRBV2; CDR3 protein: CASRKGWGNTEAFF; CDR3 DNA: TGTGCCAGCAGGAAGGGGTGGGGGAACACTGAAGCTTTCTTT
J gene: TRBJ2-2; clone size: NA; D gene: TRBD1; V gene: TRBV5-4; CDR3 protein: CASSSGQGATTGELFF; CDR3 DNA: TGTGCCAGCAGTTCTGGACAGGGGGCGACCACCGGGGAGCTGTTTTTT
J gene: TRBJ1-3; clone size: few; D gene: NA; V gene: TRBV5-6; CDR3 protein: CASSLGPGGHTIYF; CDR3 DNA: TGTGCCAGCAGCTTGGGCCCGGGAGGGCACACCATATATTTT
J gene: TRBJ2-2; clone size: NA; D gene: NA; V gene: TRBV2; CDR3 protein: CASIRLETGELFF; CDR3 DNA: TGTGCCAGCATACGTCTGGAGACCGGGGAGCTGTTTTTT
J gene: TRBJ1-5; clone size: NA; D gene: TRBD1; V gene: TRBV28; CDR3 protein: CASSSPPTGTESNQPQHF; CDR3 DNA: TGTGCCAGCAGTTCCCCTCCGACAGGGACGGAAAGCAATCAGCCCCAGCATTTT
J gene: TRBJ2-4; clone size: NA; D gene: NA; V gene: TRBV28; CDR3 protein: CASSYNRKQVAKNIQYF; CDR3 DNA: TGTGCCAGCAGTTACAACAGGAAACAGGTAGCCAAAAACATTCAGTACTTC
J gene: TRBJ2-3; clone size: NA; D gene: NA; V gene: TRBV5-6; CDR3 protein: CASSPGARVADTQYF; CDR3 DNA: TGTGCCAGCAGCCCTGGGGCCAGGGTCGCAGATACGCAGTATTTT
J gene: TRBJ2-3; clone size: NA; D gene: NA; V gene: TRBV5-6; CDR3 protein: CASSLFGADTQYF; CDR3 DNA: TGTGCCAGCAGCTTGTTCGGGGCAGATACGCAGTATTTT
J gene: TRBJ2-7; clone size: NA; D gene: NA; V gene: TRBV28; CDR3 protein: CASSFIYEQYF; CDR3 DNA: TGTGCCAGCAGTTTTATATACGAGCAGTACTTC
J gene: TRBJ2-1; clone size: NA; D gene: TRBD2; V gene: TRBV2; CDR3 protein: CASRPGLGKANEQFF; CDR3 DNA: TGTGCCAGCAGGCCGGGACTAGGAAAAGCCAATGAGCAGTTCTTC
J gene: TRBJ2-7; clone size: NA; D gene: NA; V gene: TRBV28; CDR3 protein: CASGPRSSYEQYF; CDR3 DNA: TGTGCCAGTGGCCCCCGAAGCTCCTACGAGCAGTACTTC
J gene: TRBJ2-2; clone size: NA; D gene: NA; V gene: TRBV28; CDR3 protein: CASSYSPNTGELFF; CDR3 DNA: TGTGCCAGCAGTTACAGCCCGAACACCGGGGAGCTGTTTTTT
J gene: TRBJ1-1; clone size: NA; D gene: TRBD1; V gene: TRBV5-1; CDR3 protein: CASSRDGQANFNTEAFF; CDR3 DNA: TGCGCCAGCAGCCGAGACGGACAGGCGAACTTTAACACTGAAGCTTTCTTT
J gene: TRBJ1-1; clone size: NA; D gene: TRBD1; V gene: TRBV6-6; CDR3 protein: CASSYQQGPTNTEAFF; CDR3 DNA: TGTGCCAGCAGTTACCAACAGGGGCCTACGAACACTGAAGCTTTCTTT
J gene: TRBJ2-7; clone size: NA; D gene: NA; V gene: TRBV28; CDR3 protein: CASSLSGYEQYF; CDR3 DNA: TGTGCCAGCAGTTTAAGCGGCTACGAGCAGTACTTC
J gene: TRBJ2-2; clone size: NA; D gene: NA; V gene: TRBV30; CDR3 protein: CAWTGASGELFF; CDR3 DNA: TGTGCCTGGACGGGTGCGTCCGGGGAGCTGTTTTTT
J gene: TRBJ2-5; clone size: NA; D gene: TRBD2; V gene: TRBV24-1; CDR3 protein: CATSDITSGRMETQYF; CDR3 DNA: TGTGCCACCAGTGACATTACTAGCGGGAGAATGGAGACCCAGTACTTC
J gene: TRBJ2-1; clone size: NA; D gene: TRBD2; V gene: TRBV27; CDR3 protein: CASSLLAGGHNEQFF; CDR3 DNA: TGTGCCAGCAGTTTACTAGCGGGAGGGCACAATGAGCAGTTCTTC
J gene: TRBJ2-5; clone size: NA; D gene: TRBD2; V gene: TRBV3-1/TRBV3-2; CDR3 protein: CASSQDPREGETQYF; CDR3 DNA: TGTGCCAGCAGCCAAGATCCGAGGGAGGGAGAGACCCAGTACTTC
J gene: TRBJ1-1; clone size: once; D gene: TRBD1; V gene: TRBV5-1; CDR3 protein: CASSYGTGGPLNTEAFF; CDR3 DNA: TGCGCCAGCAGCTATGGGACAGGGGGCCCTTTGAACACTGAAGCTTTCTTT
J gene: TRBJ2-2; clone size: once; D gene: NA; V gene: TRBV5-1; CDR3 protein: CASSWIDTQAGELFF; CDR3 DNA: TGCGCCAGCAGCTGGATAGATACACAGGCCGGGGAGCTGTTTTTT
J gene: TRBJ2-4; clone size: NA; D gene: TRBD2; V gene: TRBV19; CDR3 protein: CASSIDPAGGTKNIQYF; CDR3 DNA: TGTGCCAGTAGTATAGACCCAGCGGGAGGGACCAAAAACATTCAGTACTTC
J gene: TRBJ2-7; clone size: NA; D gene: TRBD2; V gene: TRBV28; CDR3 protein: CASSLPPGLASHEQYF; CDR3 DNA: TGTGCCAGCAGTTTACCACCGGGACTAGCGTCCCACGAGCAGTACTTC
J gene: TRBJ2-3; clone size: once; D gene: NA; V gene: TRBV12-5; CDR3 protein: CASGLGQSTDTQYF; CDR3 DNA: TGTGCTAGTGGTTTGGGGCAGTCCACAGATACGCAGTATTTT
J gene: TRBJ1-1; clone size: NA; D gene: NA; V gene: TRBV18; CDR3 protein: CASSPFGQLSGGSEAFF; CDR3 DNA: TGTGCCAGCTCACCATTCGGCCAGCTGTCCGGGGGAAGTGAAGCTTTCTTT
J gene: TRBJ2-5; clone size: NA; D gene: NA; V gene: TRBV14; CDR3 protein: CASSQAVSETQYF; CDR3 DNA: TGTGCCAGCAGCCAAGCCGTCTCGGAGACCCAGTACTTC
J gene: TRBJ2-2; clone size: NA; D gene: TRBD2; V gene: TRBV19; CDR3 protein: CASSGLAANTGELFF; CDR3 DNA: TGTGCCAGTAGTGGACTAGCGGCTAACACCGGGGAGCTGTTTTTT
J gene: TRBJ2-3; clone size: NA; D gene: NA; V gene: TRBV5-1; CDR3 protein: CASSLRGTSSTDTQYF; CDR3 DNA: TGCGCCAGCAGCTTGCGAGGGACAAGCAGCACAGATACGCAGTATTTT
J gene: TRBJ2-7; clone size: NA; D gene: NA; V gene: TRBV5-1; CDR3 protein: CASSYGTSYEQYF; CDR3 DNA: TGCGCCAGCAGCTATGGGACTTCCTACGAGCAGTACTTC
J gene: TRBJ1-5; clone size: NA; D gene: NA; V gene: TRBV27; CDR3 protein: CASSSYSYSNQPQHF; CDR3 DNA: TGTGCCAGCAGTTCCTACAGTTATAGCAATCAGCCCCAGCATTTT
J gene: TRBJ2-3; clone size: once; D gene: NA; V gene: TRBV24-1; CDR3 protein: CATSDLRREDTQYF; CDR3 DNA: TGTGCCACCAGTGATTTGCGTCGGGAAGATACGCAGTATTTT
J gene: TRBJ1-5; clone size: NA; D gene: NA; V gene: TRBV6-2/TRBV6-3; CDR3 protein: CASSYHRFNQPQHF; CDR3 DNA: TGTGCCAGCAGTTACCACAGGTTCAATCAGCCCCAGCATTTT
J gene: TRBJ2-1; clone size: few; D gene: NA; V gene: TRBV4-1; CDR3 protein: CASSPRYRSYNEQFF; CDR3 DNA: TGCGCCAGCAGCCCCCGCTACAGATCTTACAATGAGCAGTTCTTC
J gene: TRBJ2-3; clone size: NA; D gene: TRBD2; V gene: TRBV24-1; CDR3 protein: CATSDLGGGFQDTQYF; CDR3 DNA: TGTGCCACCAGTGATTTGGGGGGGGGTTTTCAAGATACGCAGTATTTT